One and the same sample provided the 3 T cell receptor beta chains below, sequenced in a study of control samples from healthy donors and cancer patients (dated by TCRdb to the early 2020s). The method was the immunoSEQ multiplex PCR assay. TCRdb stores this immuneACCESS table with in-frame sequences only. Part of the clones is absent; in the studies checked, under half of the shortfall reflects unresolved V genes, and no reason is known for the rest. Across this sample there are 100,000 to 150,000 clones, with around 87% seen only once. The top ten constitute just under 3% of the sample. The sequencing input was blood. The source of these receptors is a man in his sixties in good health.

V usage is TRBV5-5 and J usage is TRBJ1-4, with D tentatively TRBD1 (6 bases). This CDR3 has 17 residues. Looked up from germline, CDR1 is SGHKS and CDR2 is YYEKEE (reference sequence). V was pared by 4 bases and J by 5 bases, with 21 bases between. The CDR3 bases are TGTGCCAGCAGCCTGGGGAGCTTCGGACAGACAAATGAAAAACTGTTTTTT. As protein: CASSLGSFGQTNEKLFF.

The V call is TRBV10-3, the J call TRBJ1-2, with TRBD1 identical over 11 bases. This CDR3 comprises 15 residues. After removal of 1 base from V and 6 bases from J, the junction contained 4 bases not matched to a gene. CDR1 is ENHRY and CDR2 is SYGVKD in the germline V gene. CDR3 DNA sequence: TGTGCCATCAGTGAGTTGGGGACAGGGGGTAATGGCTACACCTTC. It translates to CAISELGTGGNGYTF.

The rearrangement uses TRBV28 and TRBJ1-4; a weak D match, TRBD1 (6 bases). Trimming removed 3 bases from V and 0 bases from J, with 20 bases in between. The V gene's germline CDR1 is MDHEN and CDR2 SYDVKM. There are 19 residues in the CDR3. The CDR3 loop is CASSLLQGNIPATNEKLFF. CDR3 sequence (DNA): TGTGCCAGCAGTTTGCTACAGGGCAATATACCTGCAACTAATGAAAAACTGTTTTTT.